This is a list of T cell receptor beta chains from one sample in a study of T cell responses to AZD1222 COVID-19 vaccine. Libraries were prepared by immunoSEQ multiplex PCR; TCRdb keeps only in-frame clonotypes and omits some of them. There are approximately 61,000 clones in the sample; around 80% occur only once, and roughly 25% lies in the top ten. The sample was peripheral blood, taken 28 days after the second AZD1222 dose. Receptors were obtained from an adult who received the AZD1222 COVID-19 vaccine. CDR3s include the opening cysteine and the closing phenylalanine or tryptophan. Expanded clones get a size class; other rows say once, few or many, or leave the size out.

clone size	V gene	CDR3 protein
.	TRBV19	CASKLAPGGGPSADTQYF
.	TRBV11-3	CASSYHTGEQFF
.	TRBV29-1	CSVRDGNNEQFF
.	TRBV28	CASSSPRGPLHF
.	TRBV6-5	CASSYRTGNYGYTF
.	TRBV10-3	CAISESPDREAFF
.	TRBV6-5	CASSYSPSGQAGPQHF
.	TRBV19	CASSIGFSGNTIYF
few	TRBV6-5	CASSTDAGANNEQFF
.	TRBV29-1	CSVEDRVVGGTEAFF
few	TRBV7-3	CASSLGLTGSADTQYF
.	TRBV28	CASSLLAGQVQF
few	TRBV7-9	CASSPDRGANYGYTF
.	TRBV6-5	CASIGGWTHSEQYF
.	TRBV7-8	CASSLVATVYEQYF
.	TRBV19	CASSTTGVQGQPQHF
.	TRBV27	CASSLSWDRGYEQYF
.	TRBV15	CATSRAGFADTQYF
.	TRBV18	CASSPPTNEKLFF
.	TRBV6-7	CASSFGTGALKNYGYTF
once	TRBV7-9	CASSRGGNYQPQHF
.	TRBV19	CASSIGPAGEYF
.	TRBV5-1	CASRPSGEDTQYF
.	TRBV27	CASSLLGLAGGTNTGELFF
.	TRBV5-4	CASSLEQGMYAGELFF
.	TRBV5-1	CASSLGAGGGYNEQFF
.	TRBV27	CASSFLYGGSEQYF
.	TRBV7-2	CASSPQVQGMGDTGELFF
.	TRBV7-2	CASSLGRVPNEKLFF
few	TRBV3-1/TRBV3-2	CASSGQGGVEQYF
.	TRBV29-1	CSVSQQVGGPYEQYF
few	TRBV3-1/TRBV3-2	CASSQQGRNTEAFF
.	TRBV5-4	CASSMDGSRTDTQYF
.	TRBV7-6	CASSLEGSTSTDTQYF
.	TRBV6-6	CASSWGGSNQPQHF
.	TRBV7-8	CASTTVRLPNTGELFF
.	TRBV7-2	CASSLAGVAGYNEQFF
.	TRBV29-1	CSVTGQGDNYEQYF
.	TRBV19	CASSTGQQPNYGYTF
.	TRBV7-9	CASRPGLADTDTQYF
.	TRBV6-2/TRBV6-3	CASSRQGTSYEQYF
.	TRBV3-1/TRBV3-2	CASSQWDRSGNTIYF
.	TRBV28	CASSLQGAGYGYTF
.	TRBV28	CASSFPPSGRNTGELFF
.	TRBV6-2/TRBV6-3	CASSYQEVNEQFF